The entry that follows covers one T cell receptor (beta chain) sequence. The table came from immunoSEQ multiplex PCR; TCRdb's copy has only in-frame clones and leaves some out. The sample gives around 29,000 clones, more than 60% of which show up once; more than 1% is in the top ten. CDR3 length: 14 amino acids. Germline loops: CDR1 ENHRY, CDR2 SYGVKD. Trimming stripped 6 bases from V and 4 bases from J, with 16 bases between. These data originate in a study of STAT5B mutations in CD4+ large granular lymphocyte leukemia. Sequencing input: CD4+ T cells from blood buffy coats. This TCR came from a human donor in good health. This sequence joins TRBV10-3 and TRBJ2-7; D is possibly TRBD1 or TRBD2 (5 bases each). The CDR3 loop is CAISHGTNGYEQYV. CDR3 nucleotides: TGTGCCATCAGCCACGGGACGAACGGGTACGAGCAGTACGTC.